These 30 T cell receptor beta chains share one sample of origin, sequenced in a study of response to subunit inactivated influenza vaccine. Using its own MiXCR run on the RT-PCR reads, TCRdb lists one record per CDR3 protein. The sample gives 860,000 or so distinct CDR3 sequences, about 20% of which show up once; roughly a tenth is in the top ten. The specimen comprised PBMCs from blood, sampled 4 to 6 days after vaccination. All receptors derive from a man in his fifties who received an inactivated influenza vaccine.

The chain has TRBV6-2 or TRBV6-3 and TRBJ1-5; D is undetermined. The CDR3 runs 14 residues. In germline, CDR1 is MNHEY, CDR2 SVGEGT. Deletions cut 3 bases from V and 7 bases from J, with 13 bases between. Here the CDR3 DNA reads TGTGCCAGCAGTTATTTGGGAACGAGACAGCCCCAGCATTTT. Translating gives CASSYLGTRQPQHF.

At least ten counts were recorded for this clonotype. The J gene is TRBJ2-5, the V gene TRBV29-1; D call uncertain. The CDR3 runs 14 residues. V lost 0 bases and J lost 4, with 12 bases in between. Germline CDR1 is SQVTM and CDR2 is ANQGSEA. The chain's CDR3 is CSVEDPLGRETQYF. The CDR3 DNA follows: TGCAGCGTTGAAGATCCCCTAGGGCGAGAGACCCAGTACTTC.

This clonotype has a handful of counts. The chain joins TRBV20-1 to TRBJ2-3; no definite D call. The CDR3 contains 14 residues. Trimming removed 5 bases from V and 1 base from J, with 13 bases in between. From germline, CDR1 is DFQATT and CDR2 SNEGSKA (reference sequence). CDR3 DNA: TGCAGTGCTCCGGACGTACGGGGCACAGATACGCAGTATTTT. Protein product: CSAPDVRGTDTQYF.

The J gene is TRBJ1-1, the V gene TRBV7-9, with D possibly being TRBD1 (6 bases). Germline V gene sequence: CDR1 SEHNR, CDR2 FQNEAQ (reference sequence). Trimming stripped 7 bases from V and 4 bases from J, with 19 bases between. The length of the CDR3 is 15 residues. The CDR3 loop reads CASKDGGLKGTEAFF. As DNA, the CDR3 is TGTGCCAGCAAGGACGGGGGCCTCAAGGGCACTGAAGCTTTCTTT.

This clonotype turned up a few times. The chain employs TRBV28 and TRBJ2-5; tentatively, D is TRBD2 (6 bases). This CDR3 is built from 14 residues. Germline CDR1 MDHEN, CDR2 SYDVKM. V was cut by 3 bases and J by 2 bases, with 10 bases left in between. DNA for the CDR3: TGTGCCAGCAGTTTCGGCGGGAATCAAGAGACCCAGTACTTC. Protein: CASSFGGNQETQYF.

J is TRBJ2-7 and V is TRBV7-2; 7 bases agree with TRBD1. There are 15 residues in the CDR3. Germline V gene lookup returns CDR1 SGHTA and CDR2 FQGNSA. The ends lost 4 bases at V and 0 bases at J; junction bases unmatched: 6. The CDR3 DNA reads TGTGCCAGCAGCTCCAGGACAGGATACTCCTACGAGCAGTACTTC. This gives the protein CASSSRTGYSYEQYF.

The chain uses TRBV7-2 and TRBJ2-7; TRBD1 is a possible D gene (6 bases). The ends were cut back, 2 bases at V and 3 bases at J, with 14 bases in the middle. CDR3 size: 15 residues. The germline V gene encodes CDR1 SGHTA and CDR2 FQGNSA. The CDR3 loop reads CASSLYLGASYEQYF. CDR3 nucleotide sequence: TGTGCCAGCAGCTTATATCTGGGGGCCAGCTACGAGCAGTACTTC.

The gene calls are TRBV5-1 and TRBJ2-1; no firm D call. The CDR3 length is 12 residues. Germline CDR1 is SGHRS and CDR2 is YFSETQ. Trimming pared 5 bases from V and 8 bases from J, leaving 11 bases between. The CDR3 DNA sequence: TGCGCCAGCAGAAACTTTGCGGATGAGCAGTTCTTC. As protein: CASRNFADEQFF.

This clonotype has more than one count but fewer than ten. The rearrangement links TRBV10-3 to TRBJ2-2, with D possibly being TRBD2 (7 bases). V lost 3 bases and J 7 bases, leaving 15 bases between the germline ends. The V gene's germline CDR1 is ENHRY and CDR2 SYGVKD. The length of the CDR3 is 15 residues. CDR3 protein: CAISDEGGYGGELFF. In DNA form, the CDR3 reads TGTGCCATCAGTGATGAGGGGGGGTACGGCGGGGAGCTGTTTTTT.

This clonotype came up a few times. This chain uses TRBV5-6 with TRBJ2-7; D possibly matches TRBD1 or TRBD2 (5 bases each). Trimming left V 4 bases short and J 0 bases short, with 14 bases between. CDR1 and CDR2 from the germline V gene are SGHDT and YYEEEE. The CDR3 has 15 amino acids. CDR3 sequence reads: CASSLGTVISYEQYF. The CDR3 nucleotides are TGTGCCAGCAGCCTCGGGACGGTGATCTCCTACGAGCAGTACTTC.

V and J are TRBV12-3 or TRBV12-4 and TRBJ2-7; 10 nucleotides align to TRBD1. The V and J ends lost 2 bases and 6 bases, in that order; junction bases with no gene match: 4. CDR3 length: 14 residues. CDR3 DNA sequence: TGTGCCAGCAGTTTAACCGACAGGGGGCGCGAGCAGTACTTC. Its translation: CASSLTDRGREQYF.

The V call is TRBV6-2 or TRBV6-3, the J call TRBJ2-1; D not resolved. Germline CDR1 reads MNHEY; CDR2 reads SVGEGT. The V end was cut by 3 bases, the J end by 0 bases, with 9 bases between. The CDR3 length is 15 residues. The CDR3 DNA is TGTGCCAGCAGTTATTTACAATCCTCCTACAATGAGCAGTTCTTC. It is translated as CASSYLQSSYNEQFF.

The rearrangement links TRBV10-3 to TRBJ2-7, with 9 bases that match TRBD1. CDR3 size: 14 residues. J lost 3 bases, V lost 4 bases, and 4 bases had no gene match. CDR1 and CDR2 (germline): ENHRY, SYGVKD. The CDR3 here is CAISGPGQGYEQYF. The CDR3 region has the DNA TGTGCCATCAGTGGTCCGGGACAGGGCTACGAGCAGTACTTC.

In DNA form, the CDR3 reads TGTGCCAGCAGCTCGGAGGTACGGAACACTGAAGCTTTCTTT. The encoded protein is CASSSEVRNTEAFF. V is TRBV5-5 and J is TRBJ1-1; D not certain. This CDR3 has 14 residues. Germline lookup yields CDR1 SGHKS and CDR2 YYEKEE (reference sequence). Trimming shortened V by 3 bases and J by 1 base, and 10 bases separated the two germline ends.

J is TRBJ2-1 and V is TRBV7-2, with 8 positions matching TRBD1. The germline V gene encodes CDR1 SGHTA and CDR2 FQGNSA. The CDR3 loop spans 15 amino acids. The J segment lost 8 bases and the V segment lost 4 bases, leaving 10 bases of the junction unmatched. DNA for the CDR3: TGTGCCAGCAGCTCTCAGGGGGCGCACGGGGATGAGCAGTTCTTC. Translated: CASSSQGAHGDEQFF.

This clonotype was seen a few times. The CDR3, as DNA: TGTGCCAGCAGCCGTACAGGGCCAAGGGCGAACACTGAAGCTTTCTTT. This codes for CASSRTGPRANTEAFF. This chain connects TRBV7-2 to TRBJ1-1; possible D gene TRBD1, 6 bases. The germline gives CDR1 SGHTA, CDR2 FQGNSA. Trimming took off 5 bases at V and 1 base at J, with 17 bases between the two ends. The CDR3 is 16 residues long.

This clonotype was detected a few times. The V gene is TRBV28, the J gene TRBJ2-2, with 9 bases lining up with TRBD2. V lost 4 bases, J lost 4 bases, and 7 bases stayed unmatched. Germline V gene lookup returns CDR1 MDHEN and CDR2 SYDVKM. The CDR3 contains 16 residues. The DNA for the CDR3 is TGTGCCAGCAGTTGCGGGAGGGATAAATGCACCGGGGAGCTGTTTTTT. As protein: CASSCGRDKCTGELFF.

This clonotype appeared a few times. The chain uses TRBV12-3 or TRBV12-4 and TRBJ1-2; a possible D gene is TRBD1 (6 bases). The CDR3 contains 12 residues. The germline V and J ends were trimmed by 2 bases and 8 bases, with 9 bases remaining between them. The CDR3 nucleotides are TGTGCCAGCAGTTTAACCAGGGGAGGCTACACCTTC. Amino acid sequence: CASSLTRGGYTF.

The chain employs TRBV21-1 and TRBJ2-7; the table's D gene call, TRBD1, was not cross checked with the DNA. TRBV21-1 is assigned pseudogene status. The CDR3 loop spans 19 amino acids. CDR3 region: CASSKALGFRQQSSYEQYF. CDR3 coding DNA: TGTGCCAGCAGCAAAGCCCTCGGCTTTCGACAGCAGAGCTCCTACGAGCAGTACTTC.

This chain joins TRBV4-1 and TRBJ2-3; the match to TRBD1 covers 7 bases. Per the germline V gene, CDR1 is MGHRA and CDR2 is YSYEKL. CDR3 length: 16 residues. Trimming took 1 base from V and 3 from J; bases not matched to a gene: 7. The CDR3 DNA sequence: TGCGCCAGCAGCCAAGTCCCTAGGGGGCGGACAGATACGCAGTATTTT. Encoded protein: CASSQVPRGRTDTQYF.

CDR3 loop: CASSPEPGLVLYEQFF. CDR3 sequence (DNA): TGCGCCAGCAGCCCTGAGCCGGGACTAGTGCTCTATGAGCAGTTCTTC. This chain links TRBV5-1 with TRBJ2-1; TRBD2 aligns across 8 bases. The CDR3 contains 16 residues. CDR1 SGHRS and CDR2 YFSETQ come from the germline V gene. Trimming removed 4 bases from V and 8 bases from J; junction bases left unmatched: 14.

This chain joins TRBV20-1 and TRBJ2-2; either TRBD1 or TRBD2 may fit D (7 bases each). This CDR3 is built from 16 residues. V was cut by 6 bases and J by 3 bases, with 20 bases left in between. Germline CDR1 and CDR2: DFQATT and SNEGSKA (reference sequence). Written as DNA, the CDR3 is TGCAGTGCCCCAACCCAGGGGGGGGGATACACCGGGGAGCTGTTTTTT. This gives the protein CSAPTQGGGYTGELFF.

V gene TRBV24-1 combines with J gene TRBJ2-1; 7 bases align to TRBD1. The V segment lost 5 bases and the J segment 2 bases; nucleotides outside the gene matches: 2. Germline CDR1 KGHDR, CDR2 SFDVKD. The CDR3 sequence is 14 residues long. Written as DNA, the CDR3 is TGTGCCACCAGTGCCGGACAGGCCTACAATGAGCAGTTCTTC. This sequence encodes CATSAGQAYNEQFF.

This clonotype has a handful of counts. The chain recombines TRBV7-9 with TRBJ2-4; 8 nucleotides match TRBD1. Per germline, CDR1 SEHNR and CDR2 FQNEAQ (reference sequence). The junction had 9 bases not matched to a gene; V was cut back by 3 bases and J by 8 bases. The CDR3 consists of 15 residues. In DNA, the CDR3 is TGTGCCAGCAGCTTTTTGGGTCAGGGGGCTGACATTCAGTACTTC. It codes for CASSFLGQGADIQYF.

This clonotype has a count of ten or more. The CDR3 region is CSASRMGARMIGYTF. The DNA for the CDR3 is TGCAGTGCTTCCCGGATGGGGGCGCGGATGATTGGCTACACCTTC. This sequence joins TRBV20-1 and TRBJ1-2, with D maybe TRBD1 (6 bases). Trimming removed 5 bases at V and 7 bases at J, with 23 bases between. This CDR3 has 15 residues. Germline V gene lookup returns CDR1 DFQATT and CDR2 SNEGSKA (reference sequence).

V and J are TRBV20-1 and TRBJ2-3; 9 nucleotides align to TRBD1. Germline trimming cut 0 bases from V and 4 bases from J; bases unmatched to any gene: 11. Germline-derived CDR1 and CDR2 are DFQATT and SNEGSKA (reference sequence). There are 17 residues in the CDR3. CDR3 nucleotides: TGCAGTGCTAGAGATTATCGCCGGGACAGGGCCTCAGATACGCAGTATTTT. This sequence encodes CSARDYRRDRASDTQYF.

This clonotype was counted at least ten times. The CDR3 here is CASGGLAGGGEQFF. Written as DNA, the CDR3 is TGTGCCAGCGGGGGACTAGCGGGAGGAGGTGAGCAGTTCTTC. V usage is TRBV12-3 or TRBV12-4 and J usage is TRBJ2-1, with 15 nucleotides matching TRBD2. The CDR3 runs to 14 residues. Trimming removed 8 bases from V and 9 bases from J; junction bases left unmatched: 5.

The chain links TRBV7-9 to TRBJ1-2, with D possibly matching TRBD1 (5 bases). V lost 3 bases and J lost 8, with 13 bases in between. Germline V lookup: CDR1 SEHNR, CDR2 FQNEAQ (reference sequence). CDR3 length: 13 amino acids. CDR3 coding DNA: TGTGCCAGCAGCTTCCCGGGGACGGGGGGCTACACCTTC. Its translation: CASSFPGTGGYTF. The full variable domain, completed using reference TRBV7-9 and TRBJ1-2, is DTGVSQNPRHKITKRGQNVTFRCDPISEHNRLYWYRQTLGQGPEFLTYFQNEAQLEKSRLLSDRFSAERPKGSFSTLEIQRTEQGDSAMYLCASSFPGTGGYTFGSGTRLTVV.

Only a few counts were recorded for this clonotype. The chain is built from TRBV7-9 and TRBJ1-1; possible D gene TRBD1, 5 bases. The CDR3 consists of 15 residues. The V end lost 5 bases, the J end lost 4 bases, and 17 bases lay between the germline ends. Germline loops: CDR1 SEHNR, CDR2 FQNEAQ (reference sequence). CDR3 in amino acids: CASSPTGVGRTEAFF. Written as DNA, the CDR3 is TGTGCCAGCAGCCCCACGGGGGTTGGACGCACTGAAGCTTTCTTT.

This chain uses TRBV7-8 with TRBJ2-7; D remains unclear. The CDR3 is made up of 17 amino acids. Germline CDR1 is SGHVS and CDR2 is FQNEAQ. V was pared by 1 base and J by 2 bases, with 18 bases between. The CDR3 DNA reads as TGTGCCAGCAGCTTAGTAGCCAGCAACTCGTTCCCCTACGAGCAGTACTTC. As protein: CASSLVASNSFPYEQYF.